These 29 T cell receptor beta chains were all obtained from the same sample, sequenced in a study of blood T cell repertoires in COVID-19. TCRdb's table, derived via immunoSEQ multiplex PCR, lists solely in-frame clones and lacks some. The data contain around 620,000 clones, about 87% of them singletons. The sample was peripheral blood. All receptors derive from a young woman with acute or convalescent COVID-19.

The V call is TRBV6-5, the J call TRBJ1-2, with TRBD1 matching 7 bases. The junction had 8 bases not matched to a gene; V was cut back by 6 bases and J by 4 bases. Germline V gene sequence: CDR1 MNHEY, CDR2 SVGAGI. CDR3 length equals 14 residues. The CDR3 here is CASRLLTGRYGYTF. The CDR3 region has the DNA TGTGCCAGCAGACTGCTGACAGGGCGCTATGGCTACACCTTC.

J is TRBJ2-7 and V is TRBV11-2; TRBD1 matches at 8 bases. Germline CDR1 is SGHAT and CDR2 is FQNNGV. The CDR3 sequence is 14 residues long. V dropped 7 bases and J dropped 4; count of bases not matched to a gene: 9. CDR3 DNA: TGTGCCAGCACCCGGACAGGGCTCGGGTACGAGCAGTACTTC. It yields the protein CASTRTGLGYEQYF.

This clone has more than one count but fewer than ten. The CDR3 DNA follows: TGTGCCAGCTCACCACCGGACAACCGTGAAAAACTGTTTTTT. Its protein is CASSPPDNREKLFF. The chain carries TRBV18 and TRBJ1-4, with D possibly matching TRBD1 (5 bases). The CDR3 covers 14 residues. Germline V gene data show CDR1 as KGHSH and CDR2 as LQKENI. Trimming left V 0 bases short and J 7 bases short, with 9 bases between.

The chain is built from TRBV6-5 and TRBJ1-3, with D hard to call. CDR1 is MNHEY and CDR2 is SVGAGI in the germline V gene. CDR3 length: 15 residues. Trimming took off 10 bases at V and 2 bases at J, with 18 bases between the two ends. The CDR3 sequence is CATQPLRGTGNTIYF. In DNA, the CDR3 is TGTGCCACCCAGCCCCTCCGGGGAACTGGAAACACCATATATTTT.

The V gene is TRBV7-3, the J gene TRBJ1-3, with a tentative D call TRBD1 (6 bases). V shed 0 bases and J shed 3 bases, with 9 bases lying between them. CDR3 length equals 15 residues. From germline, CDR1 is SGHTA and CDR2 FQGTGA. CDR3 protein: CASSLTRGGGNTIYF. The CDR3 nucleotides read TGTGCCAGCAGCTTAACGAGAGGGGGTGGAAACACCATATATTTT.

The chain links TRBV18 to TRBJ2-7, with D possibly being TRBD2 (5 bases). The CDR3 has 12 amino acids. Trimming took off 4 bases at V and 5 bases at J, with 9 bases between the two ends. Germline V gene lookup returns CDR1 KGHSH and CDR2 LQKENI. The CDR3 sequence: CASSLLGDEQYF. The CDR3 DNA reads TGTGCCAGCTCACTTCTCGGGGACGAGCAGTACTTC.

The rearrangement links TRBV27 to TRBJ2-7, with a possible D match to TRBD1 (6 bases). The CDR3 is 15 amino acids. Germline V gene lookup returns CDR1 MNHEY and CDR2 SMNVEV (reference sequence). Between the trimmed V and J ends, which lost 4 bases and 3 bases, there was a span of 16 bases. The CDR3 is CASSSTGTTDYEQYF. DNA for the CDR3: TGTGCCAGCAGTTCAACCGGGACAACCGACTACGAGCAGTACTTC.

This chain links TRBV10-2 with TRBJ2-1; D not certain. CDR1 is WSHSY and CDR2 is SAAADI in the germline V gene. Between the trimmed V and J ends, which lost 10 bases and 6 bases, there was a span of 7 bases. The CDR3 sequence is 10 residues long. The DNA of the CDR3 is TGCGCCACCGATAGCAATGAGCAGTTCTTC. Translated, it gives CATDSNEQFF.

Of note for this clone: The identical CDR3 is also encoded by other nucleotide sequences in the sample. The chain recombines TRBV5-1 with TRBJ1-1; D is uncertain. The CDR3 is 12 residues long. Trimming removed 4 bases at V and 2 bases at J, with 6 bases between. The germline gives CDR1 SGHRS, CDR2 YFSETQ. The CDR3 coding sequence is TGCGCCAGCAGCCTAAGCAACACTGAAGCTTTCTTT. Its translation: CASSLSNTEAFF.

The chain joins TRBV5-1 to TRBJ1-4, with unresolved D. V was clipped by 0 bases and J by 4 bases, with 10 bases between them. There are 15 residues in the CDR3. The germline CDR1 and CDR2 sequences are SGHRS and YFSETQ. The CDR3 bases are TGCGCCAGCAGCTTGGGGCGGCGGAGTAATGAAAAACTGTTTTTT. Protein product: CASSLGRRSNEKLFF.

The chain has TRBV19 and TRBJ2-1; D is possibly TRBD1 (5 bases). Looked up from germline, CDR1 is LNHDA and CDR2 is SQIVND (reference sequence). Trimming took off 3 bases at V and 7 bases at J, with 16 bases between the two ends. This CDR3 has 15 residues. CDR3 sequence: CASSIESRVGNEQFF. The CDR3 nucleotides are TGTGCCAGTAGTATTGAGAGCAGGGTGGGAAATGAGCAGTTCTTC.

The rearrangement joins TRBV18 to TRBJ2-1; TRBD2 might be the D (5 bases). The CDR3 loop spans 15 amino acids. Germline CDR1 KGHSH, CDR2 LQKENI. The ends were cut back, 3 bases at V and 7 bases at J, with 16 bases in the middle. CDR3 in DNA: TGTGCCAGCTCACCCCCCGGTGGAGGTTTGAATGAGCAGTTCTTC. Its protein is CASSPPGGGLNEQFF.

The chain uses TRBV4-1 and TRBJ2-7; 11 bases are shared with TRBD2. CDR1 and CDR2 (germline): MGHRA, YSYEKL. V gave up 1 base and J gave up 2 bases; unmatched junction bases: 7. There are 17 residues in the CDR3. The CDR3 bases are TGCGCCAGCAGCCAAGTTGAATCTAGCGGGGGGACCTACGAGCAGTACTTC. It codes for CASSQVESSGGTYEQYF.

This CDR3 reads CASSPRGGPPVHYEQYF. The DNA for the CDR3 is TGCGCCAGCAGCCCCAGGGGCGGACCCCCCGTTCACTACGAGCAGTACTTC. The rearrangement joins TRBV5-1 to TRBJ2-7; D possibly corresponds to TRBD1 (6 bases). The V and J ends lost 4 bases and 3 bases respectively, with 23 bases between them. The germline V gene has CDR1 SGHRS and CDR2 YFSETQ. The CDR3 totals 17 residues. Full variable domain (rest looked up from reference TRBV5-1 and TRBJ2-7): KAGVTQTPRYLIKTRGQQVTLSCSPISGHRSVSWYQQTPGQGLQFLFEYFSETQRNKGNFPGRFSGRQFSNSRSEMNVSTLELGDSALYLCASSPRGGPPVHYEQYFGPGTRLTVT.

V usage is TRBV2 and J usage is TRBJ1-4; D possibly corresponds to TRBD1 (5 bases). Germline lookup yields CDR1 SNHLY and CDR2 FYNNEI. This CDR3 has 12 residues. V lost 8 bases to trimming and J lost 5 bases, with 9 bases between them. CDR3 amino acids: CASDSSNEKLFF. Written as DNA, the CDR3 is TGTGCCAGCGACAGCTCAAATGAAAAACTGTTTTTT.

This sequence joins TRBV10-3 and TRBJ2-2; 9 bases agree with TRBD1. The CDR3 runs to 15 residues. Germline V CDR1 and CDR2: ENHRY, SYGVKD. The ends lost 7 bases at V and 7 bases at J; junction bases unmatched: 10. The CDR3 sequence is CAINSPGTGIGELFF. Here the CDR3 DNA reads TGTGCCATCAACAGTCCCGGGACAGGGATCGGGGAGCTGTTTTTT.

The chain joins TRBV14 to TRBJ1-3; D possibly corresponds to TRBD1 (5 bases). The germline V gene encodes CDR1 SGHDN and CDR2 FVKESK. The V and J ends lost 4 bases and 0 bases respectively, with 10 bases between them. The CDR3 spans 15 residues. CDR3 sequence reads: CASSLDRFSGNTIYF. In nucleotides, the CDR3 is TGTGCCAGCAGCCTAGACAGATTCTCTGGAAACACCATATATTTT.

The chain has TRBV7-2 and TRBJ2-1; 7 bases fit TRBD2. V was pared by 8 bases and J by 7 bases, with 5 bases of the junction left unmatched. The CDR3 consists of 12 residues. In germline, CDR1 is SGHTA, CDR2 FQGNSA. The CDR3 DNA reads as TGTGCCAGCGCTCGGGGGGTGAATGAGCAGTTCTTC. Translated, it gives CASARGVNEQFF.

Here the CDR3 reads CASKWTSRYNEQFF. For the CDR3, the DNA is TGTGCCAGCAAATGGACTAGCAGGTACAATGAGCAGTTCTTC. The chain recombines TRBV2 with TRBJ2-1; 8 nucleotides match TRBD2. CDR3 length equals 14 residues. V dropped 7 bases and J dropped 4; count of bases not matched to a gene: 6. Germline CDR1 SNHLY, CDR2 FYNNEI. The full variable domain, its missing parts supplied by reference TRBV2 and TRBJ2-1, is EPEVTQTPSHQVTQMGQEVILRCVPISNHLYFYWYRQILGQKVEFLVSFYNNEISEKSEIFDDQFSVERPDGSNFTLKIRSTKLEDSAMYFCASKWTSRYNEQFFGPGTRLTVL.

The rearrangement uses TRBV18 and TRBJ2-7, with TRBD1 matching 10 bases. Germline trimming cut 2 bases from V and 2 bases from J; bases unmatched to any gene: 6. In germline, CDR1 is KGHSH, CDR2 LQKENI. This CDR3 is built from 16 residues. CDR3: CASSPNAGTGAYEQYF. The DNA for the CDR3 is TGTGCCAGCTCACCAAACGCCGGGACAGGGGCCTACGAGCAGTACTTC. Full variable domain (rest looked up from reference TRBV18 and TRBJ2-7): NAGVMQNPRHLVRRRGQEARLRCSPMKGHSHVYWYRQLPEEGLKFMVYLQKENIIDESGMPKERFSAEFPKEGPSILRIQQVVRGDSAAYFCASSPNAGTGAYEQYFGPGTRLTVT.

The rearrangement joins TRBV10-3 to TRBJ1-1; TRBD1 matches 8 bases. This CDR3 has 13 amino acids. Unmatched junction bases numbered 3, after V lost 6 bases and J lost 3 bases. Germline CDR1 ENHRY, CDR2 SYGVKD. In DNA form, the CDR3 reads TGTGCCATCAGCCCACAGGGGGACACTGAAGCTTTCTTT. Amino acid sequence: CAISPQGDTEAFF.

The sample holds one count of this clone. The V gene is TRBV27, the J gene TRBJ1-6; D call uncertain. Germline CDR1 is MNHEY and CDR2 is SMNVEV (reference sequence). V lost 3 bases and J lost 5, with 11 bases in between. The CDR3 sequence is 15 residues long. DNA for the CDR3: TGTGCCAGCAGTTTGCGGCCGTCCGATAATTCACCCCTCCACTTT. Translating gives CASSLRPSDNSPLHF.

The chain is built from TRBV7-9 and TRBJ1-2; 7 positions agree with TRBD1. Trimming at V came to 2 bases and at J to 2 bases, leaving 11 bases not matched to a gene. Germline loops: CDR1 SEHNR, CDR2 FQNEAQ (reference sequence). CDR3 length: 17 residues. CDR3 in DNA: TGTGCCAGCAGCTTAATGGAATCGGGACAGCTAAACTATGGCTACACCTTC. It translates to CASSLMESGQLNYGYTF.

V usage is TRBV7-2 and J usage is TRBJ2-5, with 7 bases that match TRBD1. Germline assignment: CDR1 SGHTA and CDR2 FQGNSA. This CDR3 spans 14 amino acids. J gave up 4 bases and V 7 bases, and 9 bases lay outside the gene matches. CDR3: CASTLKGQTETQYF. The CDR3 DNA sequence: TGTGCCAGCACTCTAAAGGGACAGACAGAGACCCAGTACTTC.

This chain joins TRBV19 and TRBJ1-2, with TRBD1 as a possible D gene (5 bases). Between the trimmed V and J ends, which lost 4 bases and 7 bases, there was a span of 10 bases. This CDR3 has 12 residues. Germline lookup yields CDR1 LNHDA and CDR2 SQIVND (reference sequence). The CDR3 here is CASSTGVSGYTF. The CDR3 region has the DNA TGTGCCAGTAGTACGGGGGTGTCTGGCTACACCTTC.

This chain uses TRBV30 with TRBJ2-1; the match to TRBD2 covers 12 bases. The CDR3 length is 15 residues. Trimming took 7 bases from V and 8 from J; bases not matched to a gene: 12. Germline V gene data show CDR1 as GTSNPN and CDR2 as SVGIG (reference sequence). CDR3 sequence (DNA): TGTGCCTACACCTCTAGCGGGGGGGTGTGGGATGAGCAGTTCTTC. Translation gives CAYTSSGGVWDEQFF.

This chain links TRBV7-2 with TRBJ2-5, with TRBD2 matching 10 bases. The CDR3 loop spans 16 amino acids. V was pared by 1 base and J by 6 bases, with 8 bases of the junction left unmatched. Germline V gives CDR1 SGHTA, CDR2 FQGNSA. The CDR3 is CASSLEAAGGPKTQYF. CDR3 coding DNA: TGTGCCAGCAGCTTAGAGGCAGCGGGGGGGCCAAAGACCCAGTACTTC.

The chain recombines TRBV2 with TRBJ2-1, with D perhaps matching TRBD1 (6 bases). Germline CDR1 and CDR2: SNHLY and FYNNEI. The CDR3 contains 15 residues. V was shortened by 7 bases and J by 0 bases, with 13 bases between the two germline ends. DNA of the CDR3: TGTGCCAGCACCGAAAGGGGGAGCTCCTACAATGAGCAGTTCTTC. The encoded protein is CASTERGSSYNEQFF.

The DNA of the CDR3 is TGTGCCAGCAGTTACACCGGCGGGAATTCCTACGAGCAGTACTTC. The encoded protein is CASSYTGGNSYEQYF. V is TRBV6-6 and J is TRBJ2-7, with D possibly matching TRBD2 (6 bases). This CDR3 contains 15 residues. The V and J ends lost 2 bases and 1 base respectively, with 12 bases between them. From germline, CDR1 is MNHNY and CDR2 SVGAGI (reference sequence).